This T cell receptor beta chain was recovered during a study of radiation and T cells in renal cell carcinoma. Findings and caveats of the study: No pretreatment tumor biopsies were available for baseline clonotypes.

V dropped 3 bases and J dropped 7 bases, with 22 bases sitting between them. CDR1 and CDR2 from the germline V gene are SGDLS and YYNGEE. This CDR3 has 16 residues. Regarding time point: blood 2 weeks post-SBRT. Treatment here: 15 Gy SBRT to primary tumor, nephrectomy 4 weeks later. Assay: immunoSEQ multiplex PCR; the TCRdb copy retains only in-frame clones and omits some. The data show some 130,000 clones, approximately 80% seen once. Concerning this clone: The target antigen is unknown.

The material was blood, obtained from a patient whose treatment included radiotherapy and nephrectomy. The rearrangement uses TRBV9 and TRBJ1-2, with D possibly TRBD1 on 6 matching bases. The source is a woman aged 55-69 years with renal cell carcinoma. The CDR3 DNA reads TGTGCCAGCAGCGAGACGGCTGGGGGGCGTCTTCGTGGCTACACCTTC. Translated, it gives CASSETAGGRLRGYTF.